The next 26 T cell receptor beta chains were all read from a single sample in a study of T cells after yellow fever vaccination. TCRdb reprocessed the 5' RACE reads with MiXCR, giving one entry per CDR3 protein. The table lists 620,000 or so distinct CDR3 sequences, roughly an eighth of them singletons. Sequences were derived from PBMCs, sampled on the day of the yellow fever booster vaccination. The receptors originated from a young man who received the YFV17D yellow fever vaccine.

V usage is TRBV6-2 or TRBV6-3 and J usage is TRBJ2-7; 13 bases match TRBD2. CDR1 is MNHEY and CDR2 is SVGEGT in the germline V gene. The CDR3 contains 21 residues. The junction had 16 bases not matched to a gene; V was cut back by 2 bases and J by 0 bases. This CDR3 is CASSYPTPRLAGGLTSYEQYF. The CDR3 nucleotides are TGTGCCAGCAGTTACCCTACACCTCGACTAGCGGGAGGACTTACCTCCTACGAGCAGTACTTC.

The chain has TRBV7-9 and TRBJ2-1, with 9 bases fitting TRBD2. With 5 bases clipped from V and 4 bases from J, the junction kept 6 bases outside the gene matches. The CDR3 is 15 residues long. Germline V gene lookup returns CDR1 SEHNR and CDR2 FQNEAQ (reference sequence). For the CDR3, the DNA is TGTGCCAGCAGCCGGACGGGACTAGCATACAATGAGCAGTTCTTC. As protein: CASSRTGLAYNEQFF. Combining the CDR3 with reference TRBV7-9 and TRBJ2-1 gives the whole variable domain DTGVSQNPRHKITKRGQNVTFRCDPISEHNRLYWYRQTLGQGPEFLTYFQNEAQLEKSRLLSDRFSAERPKGSFSTLEIQRTEQGDSAMYLCASSRTGLAYNEQFFGPGTRLTVL.

A few counts support this clonotype. The chain joins TRBV20-1 to TRBJ2-3; D remains ambiguous. This CDR3 is built from 13 residues. CDR1 and CDR2 from the germline V gene are DFQATT and SNEGSKA (reference sequence). Trimming stripped 2 bases from V and 2 bases from J, with 8 bases between. Here the CDR3 DNA reads TGCAGTGCTAGAATTAGCTTCACAGATACGCAGTATTTT. Amino acids: CSARISFTDTQYF.

A few counts support this clonotype. A much larger clone lies one base from this, so it may be a read error. The chain has TRBV7-9 and TRBJ2-5; no firm D call. The CDR3 totals 12 residues. Per germline, CDR1 SEHNR and CDR2 FQNEAQ (reference sequence). With 2 bases removed from V and 2 bases from J, the gap between germline ends came to 3 bases. The CDR3 DNA sequence: TGTGCCAGCAGCTTAAAACAAGAGACCCAGTACTTC. It codes for CASSLKQETQYF.

The chain couples TRBV29-1 to TRBJ2-5; no definite D call. Trimming pared 4 bases from V and 2 bases from J, leaving 11 bases between. Germline V gene sequence: CDR1 SQVTM, CDR2 ANQGSEA. This CDR3 has 13 residues. This chain's CDR3 is CSVVVPLQETQYF. CDR3 coding DNA: TGCAGCGTTGTAGTCCCTCTTCAAGAGACCCAGTACTTC.

This clonotype was counted between two and nine times. The CDR3 sequence is CASSQGSDQETQYF. CDR3 DNA: TGCGCCAGCAGCCAAGGTAGCGACCAAGAGACCCAGTACTTC. The chain is built from TRBV4-3 and TRBJ2-5, with D possibly matching TRBD2 (5 bases). Germline lookup yields CDR1 LGHNA and CDR2 YSLEER. Trimming shortened V by 1 base and J by 0 bases, and 6 bases separated the two germline ends. The CDR3 length is 14 residues.

At least ten counts were recorded for this clonotype. The chain joins TRBV20-1 to TRBJ2-7, with TRBD2 identical over 7 bases. The CDR3 is 14 residues long. The germline V gene has CDR1 DFQATT and CDR2 SNEGSKA (reference sequence). Unmatched junction bases numbered 9, after V lost 6 bases and J lost 1 base. The CDR3 is CSAPGEGRSYEQYF. The CDR3 bases are TGCAGTGCGCCGGGGGAGGGGAGGTCCTACGAGCAGTACTTC.

This clonotype showed up just a few times. CDR3 sequence: CASSIRAGSYNEQFF. Written as DNA, the CDR3 is TGTGCCAGTAGTATCCGAGCGGGAAGCTACAATGAGCAGTTCTTC. The chain employs TRBV19 and TRBJ2-1; 7 bases map to TRBD2. The CDR3 is made up of 15 amino acids. Germline assignment: CDR1 LNHDA and CDR2 SQIVND (reference sequence). V gave up 3 bases and J gave up 3 bases; unmatched junction bases: 5.

This chain connects TRBV25-1 to TRBJ2-5; the D gene is possibly TRBD1 (6 bases). The CDR3 covers 16 residues. Trimming cost V 2 bases and J 5 bases, with 18 bases left between them. Germline lookup yields CDR1 MGHDK and CDR2 SYGVNS. The CDR3 nucleotides read TGTGCCAGCAGTGAAATAGGTGGACAGAAAGGGGAGACCCAGTACTTC. Translating it yields CASSEIGGQKGETQYF.

The DNA for the CDR3 is TGCAGTGCACACGGAGGGATGAACACTGAAGCTTTCTTT. Residues: CSAHGGMNTEAFF. The chain links TRBV20-1 to TRBJ1-1; no reliable D call. The CDR3 runs 13 residues. The germline CDR1 and CDR2 sequences are DFQATT and SNEGSKA (reference sequence). V lost 6 bases and J lost 0, with 11 bases in between.

There are a few counts of this clonotype. This chain uses TRBV7-2 with TRBJ1-5, with 7 bases lining up with TRBD1. The CDR3 consists of 15 residues. The trim removed 6 bases at V and 2 bases at J, leaving 7 bases unmatched. Germline lookup yields CDR1 SGHTA and CDR2 FQGNSA. CDR3 residues: CASSYDRDGNQPQHF. The CDR3 DNA reads as TGTGCCAGCAGTTATGACAGGGACGGCAATCAGCCCCAGCATTTT. The full variable domain, completed using reference TRBV7-2 and TRBJ1-5, is GAGVSQSPSNKVTEKGKDVELRCDPISGHTALYWYRQSLGQGLEFLIYFQGNSAPDKSGLPSDRFSAERTGGSVSTLTIQRTQQEDSAVYLCASSYDRDGNQPQHFGDGTRLSIL.

This clonotype turned up a few times. The chain joins TRBV5-1 to TRBJ2-5; no definite D call. The CDR3 consists of 15 residues. Germline V gene sequence: CDR1 SGHRS, CDR2 YFSETQ. Trimming removed 0 bases at V and 1 base at J, with 10 bases between. CDR3 nucleotide sequence: TGCGCCAGCAGCTTGGGCCGTTTCCCCCAAGAGACCCAGTACTTC. Its translation is CASSLGRFPQETQYF.

This clonotype appeared a few times. The chain is built from TRBV6-2 or TRBV6-3 and TRBJ2-3; 10 bases are shared with TRBD2. Germline-derived CDR1 and CDR2 are MNHEY and SVGEGT. The V gene end was trimmed by 5 bases and the J gene end by 6 bases; junction bases not matched to a gene: 5. CDR3 length: 14 residues. The CDR3 bases are TGTGCCAGCAGTCGATCGGGACTAGCGGATACGCAGTATTTT. This gives the protein CASSRSGLADTQYF.

Regarding this clonotype: This could be a read error, since a much larger clone is one nucleotide away. The V gene is TRBV5-1, the J gene TRBJ2-1; 8 nucleotides align to TRBD1. Looked up from germline, CDR1 is SGHRS and CDR2 is YFSETQ. The CDR3 covers 14 residues. Trimming cost V 2 bases and J 11 bases; bases outside gene matches: 9. The CDR3 reads CASSFGQGPVKQFF. CDR3 nucleotide sequence: TGCGCCAGCAGCTTTGGACAGGGTCCCGTTAAGCAGTTCTTC.

This clonotype has just a few counts. The genes are TRBV29-1 and TRBJ2-1, with 7 bases identical to TRBD1. The CDR3 is 13 residues long. Germline loops: CDR1 SQVTM, CDR2 ANQGSEA. Trimming removed 4 bases from V and 4 bases from J; junction bases left unmatched: 4. CDR3 amino acids: CSVAGTAYNEQFF. In DNA, the CDR3 is TGCAGCGTTGCCGGGACAGCATACAATGAGCAGTTCTTC.

This clonotype has ten or more counts. J is TRBJ2-7 and V is TRBV7-2; D is uncertain. Trimming pared 1 base from V and 1 base from J, leaving 8 bases between. This CDR3 spans 14 amino acids. Germline CDR1 is SGHTA and CDR2 is FQGNSA. CDR3 sequence reads: CASSLGRGSYEQYF. The CDR3 coding sequence is TGTGCCAGCAGCTTAGGGAGAGGTTCCTACGAGCAGTACTTC.

This rearrangement joins TRBV12-3 or TRBV12-4 to TRBJ2-7; 14 positions agree with TRBD2. V gave up 6 bases and J gave up 6 bases; unmatched junction bases: 7. The CDR3 length is 15 residues. CDR3 coding DNA: TGTGCCAGCAGCCGGACTAGCGGGAGGACGCGCGAGCAGTACTTC. Translating gives CASSRTSGRTREQYF.

This clonotype was found many times. The chain employs TRBV29-1 and TRBJ2-1; 8 bases map to TRBD1. The CDR3 spans 11 residues. The junction had 2 bases not matched to a gene; V was cut back by 6 bases and J by 7 bases. From germline, CDR1 is SQVTM and CDR2 ANQGSEA. In nucleotides, the CDR3 is TGCAGCGTCTACAGGGGGAATGAGCAGTTCTTC. This gives the protein CSVYRGNEQFF.

The genes are TRBV4-3 and TRBJ2-7; D call uncertain. Germline CDR1 reads LGHNA; CDR2 reads YSLEER. Between the trimmed V and J ends, which lost 0 bases and 5 bases, there was a span of 11 bases. CDR3 length: 14 residues. CDR3 bases: TGCGCCAGCAGCCAAGAGGTACTCGGAAACGAGCAGTACTTC. This gives the protein CASSQEVLGNEQYF.

There are a few counts of this clonotype. The V gene is TRBV6-2 or TRBV6-3, the J gene TRBJ2-7; 9 bases agree with TRBD2. The V gene's germline CDR1 is MNHEY and CDR2 SVGEGT. J gave up 4 bases and V 10 bases, and 11 bases lay outside the gene matches. The CDR3 loop spans 14 amino acids. DNA of the CDR3: TGTGCCACCACCGGGAGCGGGAGGCTTTACGAGCAGTACTTC. This sequence encodes CATTGSGRLYEQYF.

V gene TRBV10-3 combines with J gene TRBJ1-1; perhaps TRBD1 as D (6 bases). Germline CDR1 reads ENHRY; CDR2 reads SYGVKD. CDR3 length: 14 residues. The ends were cut back, 8 bases at V and 1 base at J, with 14 bases in the middle. Here the CDR3 reads CAIVGGAGNTEAFF. In DNA, the CDR3 is TGTGCCATCGTCGGGGGGGCGGGGAACACTGAAGCTTTCTTT.

There are a few counts of this clonotype. The rearrangement uses TRBV3-1 and TRBJ2-6, with a weak D call TRBD1 (6 bases). With 3 bases removed from V and 4 bases from J, the gap between germline ends came to 10 bases. The germline CDR1 and CDR2 sequences are LGHDT and YNNKEL (reference sequence). CDR3 size: 15 residues. The DNA of the CDR3 is TGTGCCAGCAGCCAGGCCGGGACAGGGGCCAACGTCCTGACTTTC. This sequence encodes CASSQAGTGANVLTF.

This clonotype turned up a few times. This chain links TRBV7-9 with TRBJ2-3, with TRBD1 identical over 7 bases. J was trimmed by 0 bases and V by 5 bases; bases with no gene match: 5. CDR3 length: 15 amino acids. Germline CDR1 is SEHNR and CDR2 is FQNEAQ (reference sequence). CDR3 DNA: TGTGCCAGCAGCAAGGGACAGCTAAGCACAGATACGCAGTATTTT. Its protein product is CASSKGQLSTDTQYF.

This clonotype was recorded a few times. In DNA, the CDR3 is TGTGCCAGCAGCTTAGTATCGGGGGGGGGACAGCCCTACGAGCAGTACTTC. Its protein is CASSLVSGGGQPYEQYF. This chain connects TRBV7-8 to TRBJ2-7; weak D call: TRBD2 (8 bases). Germline assignment: CDR1 SGHVS and CDR2 FQNEAQ. This CDR3 contains 17 residues. The ends were cut back, 1 base at V and 2 bases at J, with 18 bases in the middle. The complete variable domain, with remaining parts taken from reference TRBV7-8 and TRBJ2-7, reads GAGVSQSPRYKVAKRGQDVALRCDPISGHVSLFWYQQALGQGPEFLTYFQNEAQLDKSGLPSDRFFAERPEGSVSTLKIQRTQQEDSAVYLCASSLVSGGGQPYEQYFGPGTRLTVT.

This chain links TRBV6-2 or TRBV6-3 with TRBJ2-3, with a possible D match to TRBD2 (6 bases). The V gene lost 4 bases and the J gene lost 4 bases, with 12 bases spanning the gap. The CDR3 contains 14 residues. Germline CDR1 is MNHEY and CDR2 is SVGEGT. CDR3 loop: CASSFRTGADTQYF. The CDR3 region has the DNA TGTGCCAGCAGTTTCCGGACGGGGGCAGATACGCAGTATTTT.

J is TRBJ1-4 and V is TRBV12-3 or TRBV12-4; 9 nucleotides match TRBD1. With 5 bases clipped from V and 10 bases from J, the junction kept 11 bases outside the gene matches. This CDR3 comprises 15 residues. The CDR3 DNA reads TGTGCCAGCAGTCCCGGACAGGGGCCCGTTGCAAAACTGTTTTTT. It is translated as CASSPGQGPVAKLFF.